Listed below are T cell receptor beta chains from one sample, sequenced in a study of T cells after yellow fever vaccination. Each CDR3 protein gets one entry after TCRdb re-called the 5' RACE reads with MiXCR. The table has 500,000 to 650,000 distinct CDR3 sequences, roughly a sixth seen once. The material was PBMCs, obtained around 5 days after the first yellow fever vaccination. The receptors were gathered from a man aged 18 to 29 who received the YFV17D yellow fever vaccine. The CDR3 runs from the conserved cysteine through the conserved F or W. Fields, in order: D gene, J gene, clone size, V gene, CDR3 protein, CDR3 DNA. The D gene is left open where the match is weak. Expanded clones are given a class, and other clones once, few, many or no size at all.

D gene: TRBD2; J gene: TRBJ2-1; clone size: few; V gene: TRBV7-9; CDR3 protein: CASSPGLAGGFLNEQFF; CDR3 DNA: TGTGCCAGCAGCCCCGGACTAGCGGGGGGGTTTCTCAATGAGCAGTTCTTC
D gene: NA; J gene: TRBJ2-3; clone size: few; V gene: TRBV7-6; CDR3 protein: CASSLVGGYTDTQYF; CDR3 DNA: TGTGCCAGCAGCCTAGTCGGGGGCTACACAGATACGCAGTATTTT
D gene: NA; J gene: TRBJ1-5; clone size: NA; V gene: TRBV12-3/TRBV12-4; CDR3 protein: CASSVTRWQPQHF; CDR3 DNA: TGTGCCAGCAGTGTAACGCGGTGGCAGCCCCAGCATTTT
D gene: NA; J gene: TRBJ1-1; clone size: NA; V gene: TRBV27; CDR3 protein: CASSLDDRGTEAFF; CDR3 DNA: TGTGCCAGCAGTTTAGACGACCGAGGGACTGAAGCTTTCTTT
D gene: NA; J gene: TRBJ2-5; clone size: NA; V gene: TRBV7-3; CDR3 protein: CASGPGQPGGTQYF; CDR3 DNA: TGTGCCAGCGGTCCGGGACAGCCCGGGGGGACCCAGTACTTC
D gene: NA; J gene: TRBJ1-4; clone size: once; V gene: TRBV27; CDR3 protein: CASSLAGLNERLFF; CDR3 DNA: TGTGCCAGCAGTTTGGCAGGCCTTAATGAAAGACTGTTTTTT
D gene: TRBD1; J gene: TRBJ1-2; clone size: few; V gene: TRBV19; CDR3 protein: CASSILIDRGIDDGYTF; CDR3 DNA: TGTGCCAGTAGTATTTTGATCGACAGGGGCATAGATGATGGCTACACCTTC
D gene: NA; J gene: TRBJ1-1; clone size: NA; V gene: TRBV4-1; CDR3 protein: CASSQAPGGTEAFF; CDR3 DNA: TGCGCCAGCAGCCAAGCGCCGGGGGGCACTGAAGCTTTCTTT
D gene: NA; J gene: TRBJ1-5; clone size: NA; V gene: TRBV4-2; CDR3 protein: CASSQDGRVDQPQHF; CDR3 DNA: TGTGCCAGCAGCCAAGACGGCAGGGTGGATCAGCCCCAGCATTTT
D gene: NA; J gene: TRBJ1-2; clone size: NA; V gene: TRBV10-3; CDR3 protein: CAISESLQDYGYTF; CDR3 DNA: TGTGCCATCAGTGAGTCCCTACAGGACTATGGCTACACCTTC
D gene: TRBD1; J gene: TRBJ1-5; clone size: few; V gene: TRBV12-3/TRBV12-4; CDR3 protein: CASSFLGQGQPQHF; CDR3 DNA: TGTGCCAGTAGTTTTCTAGGACAGGGGCAGCCCCAGCATTTT
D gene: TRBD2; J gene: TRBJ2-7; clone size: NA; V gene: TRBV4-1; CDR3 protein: CASSLVLGLADNYEQYF; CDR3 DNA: TGCGCCAGCAGCCTAGTCCTGGGACTAGCGGACAACTACGAGCAGTACTTC
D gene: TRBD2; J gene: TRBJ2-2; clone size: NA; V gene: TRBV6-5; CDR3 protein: CASSYQRGGTGELFF; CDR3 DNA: TGTGCCAGCAGTTACCAGCGGGGGGGCACCGGGGAGCTGTTTTTT
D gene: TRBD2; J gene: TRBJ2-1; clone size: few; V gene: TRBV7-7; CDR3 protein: CASSLAPSGGANEQFF; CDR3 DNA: TGTGCCAGCAGCTTAGCGCCCAGCGGGGGGGCCAATGAGCAGTTCTTC
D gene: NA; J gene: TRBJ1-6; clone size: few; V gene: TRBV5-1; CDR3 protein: CASRSGGSYNSPLHF; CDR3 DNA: TGCGCCAGCAGATCAGGAGGATCCTATAATTCACCCCTCCACTTT
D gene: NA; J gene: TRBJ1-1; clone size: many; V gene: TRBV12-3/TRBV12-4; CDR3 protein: CASSLGTEAFF; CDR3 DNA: TGTGCCAGCAGTTTAGGCACTGAAGCTTTCTTT
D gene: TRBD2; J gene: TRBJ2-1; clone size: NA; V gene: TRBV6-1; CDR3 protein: CASSPSPGGARNEQFF; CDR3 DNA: TGTGCCAGCAGTCCCTCCCCGGGGGGGGCCCGTAATGAGCAGTTCTTC
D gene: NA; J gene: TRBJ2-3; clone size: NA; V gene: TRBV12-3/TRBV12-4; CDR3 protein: CASGETSTDTQYF; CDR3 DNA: TGTGCCAGCGGGGAAACTAGCACAGATACGCAGTATTTT
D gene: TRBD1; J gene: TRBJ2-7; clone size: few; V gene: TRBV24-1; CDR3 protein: CANDRDRGSYEQYF; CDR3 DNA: TGTGCCAACGACCGGGACAGGGGCTCCTACGAGCAGTACTTC
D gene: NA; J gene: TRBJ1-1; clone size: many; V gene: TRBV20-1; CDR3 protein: CSVNPGVTEAFF; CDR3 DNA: TGCAGTGTAAACCCAGGGGTCACTGAAGCTTTCTTT
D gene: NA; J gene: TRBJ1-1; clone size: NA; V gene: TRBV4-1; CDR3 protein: CASSQPGGPEAFF; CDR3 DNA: TGCGCCAGCAGCCAGCCGGGAGGCCCTGAAGCTTTCTTT
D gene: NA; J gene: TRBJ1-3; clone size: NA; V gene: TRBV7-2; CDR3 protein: CASSSRWGLDTIYF; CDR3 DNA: TGTGCCAGCAGCTCTAGGTGGGGACTAGACACCATATATTTT
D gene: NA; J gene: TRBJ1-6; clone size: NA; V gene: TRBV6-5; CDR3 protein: CASSYDGSYNSPLHF; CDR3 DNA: TGTGCCAGCAGTTACGACGGAAGCTATAATTCACCCCTCCACTTT
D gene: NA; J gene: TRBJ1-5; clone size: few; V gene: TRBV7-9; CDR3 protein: CASSKGQNQPQHF; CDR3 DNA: TGTGCCAGCAGCAAGGGCCAAAATCAGCCCCAGCATTTT
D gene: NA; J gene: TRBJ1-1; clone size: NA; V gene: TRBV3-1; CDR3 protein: CASSQAGTRAFF; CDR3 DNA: TGTGCCAGCAGCCAGGCCGGAACCCGGGCTTTCTTT
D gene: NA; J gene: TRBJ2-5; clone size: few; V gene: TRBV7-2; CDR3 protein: CASSLTRAQETQYF; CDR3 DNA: TGTGCCAGCAGCTTAACCCGTGCCCAAGAGACCCAGTACTTC
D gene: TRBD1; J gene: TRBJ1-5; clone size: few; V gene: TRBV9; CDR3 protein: CASSVGTGGYQPQHF; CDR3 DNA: TGTGCCAGCAGCGTAGGGACAGGGGGATATCAGCCCCAGCATTTT
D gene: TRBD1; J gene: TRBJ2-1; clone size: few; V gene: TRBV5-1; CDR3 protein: CASSLGPGQGYNEQFF; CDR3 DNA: TGCGCCAGCAGCTTGGGGCCGGGACAGGGGTACAATGAGCAGTTCTTC
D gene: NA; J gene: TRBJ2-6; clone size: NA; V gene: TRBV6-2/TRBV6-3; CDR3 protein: CASSNPHRGANVLTF; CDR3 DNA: TGTGCCAGCAGTAACCCTCACCGGGGGGCCAACGTCCTGACTTTC
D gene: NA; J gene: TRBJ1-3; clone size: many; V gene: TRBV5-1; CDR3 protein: CASSPGQGWPGNTIYF; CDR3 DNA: TGCGCCAGCAGCCCGGGGCAGGGATGGCCAGGAAACACCATATATTTT
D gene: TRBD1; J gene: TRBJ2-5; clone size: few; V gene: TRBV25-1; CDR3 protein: CASSEWPGGETQYF; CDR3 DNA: TGTGCCAGCAGTGAATGGCCAGGGGGCGAGACCCAGTACTTC
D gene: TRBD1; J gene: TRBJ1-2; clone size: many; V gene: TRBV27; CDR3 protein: CASSPRTGDGYTF; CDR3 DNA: TGTGCCAGCAGTCCCCGGACAGGGGATGGCTACACCTTC
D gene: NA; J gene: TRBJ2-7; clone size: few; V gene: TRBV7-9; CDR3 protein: CASSFPPGRKNEQYF; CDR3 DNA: TGTGCCAGCAGCTTTCCGCCAGGGAGGAAAAACGAGCAGTACTTC
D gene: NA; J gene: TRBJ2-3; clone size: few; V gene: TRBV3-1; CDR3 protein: CASMQRGVTDTQYF; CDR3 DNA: TGTGCCAGCATGCAACGCGGAGTCACAGATACGCAGTATTTT
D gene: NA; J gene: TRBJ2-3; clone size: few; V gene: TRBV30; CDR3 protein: CAWGDRADTQYF; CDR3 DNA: TGTGCCTGGGGGGACCGGGCAGATACGCAGTATTTT
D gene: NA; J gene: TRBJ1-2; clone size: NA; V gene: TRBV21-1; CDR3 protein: CASSKVGGRVVRFGYTF; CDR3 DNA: TGTGCCAGCAGCAAAGTCGGGGGAAGGGTCGTCCGATTTGGGTACACCTTC
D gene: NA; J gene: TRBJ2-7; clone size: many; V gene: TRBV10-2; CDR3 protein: CASSAPRLGYEQYF; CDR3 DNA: TGCGCCAGCAGTGCCCCCCGTTTGGGTTACGAGCAGTACTTC
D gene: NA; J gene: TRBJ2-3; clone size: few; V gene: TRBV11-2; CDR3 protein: CASSPDNYKTDTQYF; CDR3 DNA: TGTGCCAGCAGCCCCGACAACTATAAAACAGATACGCAGTATTTT
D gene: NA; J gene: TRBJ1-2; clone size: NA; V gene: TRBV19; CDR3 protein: CASSRAGSGYTF; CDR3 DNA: TGTGCCAGTAGTAGGGCAGGGAGTGGCTACACCTTC